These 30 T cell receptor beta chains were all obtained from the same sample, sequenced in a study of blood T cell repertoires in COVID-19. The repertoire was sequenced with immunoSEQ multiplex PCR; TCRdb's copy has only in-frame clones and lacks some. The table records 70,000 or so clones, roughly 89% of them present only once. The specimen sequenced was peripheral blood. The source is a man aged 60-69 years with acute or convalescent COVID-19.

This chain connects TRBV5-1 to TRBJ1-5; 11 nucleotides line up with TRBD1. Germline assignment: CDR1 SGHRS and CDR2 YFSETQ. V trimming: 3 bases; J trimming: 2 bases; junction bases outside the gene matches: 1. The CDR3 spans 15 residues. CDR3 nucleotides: TGCGCCAGCAGCTCGGGACAGGGGGGCAATCAGCCCCAGCATTTT. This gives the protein CASSSGQGGNQPQHF.

CDR3 amino acids: CASSSRQPIYNEQFF. CDR3 sequence (DNA): TGTGCCAGCAGCTCCCGACAGCCGATCTACAATGAGCAGTTCTTC. This chain uses TRBV5-8 with TRBJ2-1; D might be TRBD1 (5 bases). Germline V lookup: CDR1 SGHTS, CDR2 YDEGEE. The CDR3 has 15 amino acids. The ends were cut back, 3 bases at V and 3 bases at J, with 13 bases in the middle. The variable domain in full, with the rest retrieved from reference TRBV5-8 and TRBJ2-1, is EAGVTQSPTHLIKTRGQQATLRCSPISGHTSVYWYQQALGLGLQFLLWYDEGEERNRGNFPPRFSGRQFPNYSSELNVNALELEDSALYLCASSSRQPIYNEQFFGPGTRLTVL.

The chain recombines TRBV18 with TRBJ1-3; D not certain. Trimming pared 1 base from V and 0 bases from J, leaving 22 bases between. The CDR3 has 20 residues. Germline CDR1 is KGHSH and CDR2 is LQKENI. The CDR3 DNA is TGTGCCAGCTCACCACGGGTTGGAAGCGACGGCTTCTACTCTGGAAACACCATATATTTT. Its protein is CASSPRVGSDGFYSGNTIYF.

The CDR3: CATRSTRGELFF. CDR3 DNA: TGTGCCACCAGATCAACCCGGGGGGAGCTGTTTTTT. The chain employs TRBV24-1 and TRBJ2-2; no definite D call. The CDR3 runs 12 residues. The germline CDR1 and CDR2 sequences are KGHDR and SFDVKD. Trimming removed 7 bases at V and 8 bases at J, with 10 bases between.

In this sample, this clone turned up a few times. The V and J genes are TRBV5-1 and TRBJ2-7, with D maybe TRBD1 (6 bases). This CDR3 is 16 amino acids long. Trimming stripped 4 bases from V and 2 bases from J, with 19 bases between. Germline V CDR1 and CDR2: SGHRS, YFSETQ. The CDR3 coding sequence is TGCGCCAGCAGCGTGAAAACAGGGCTGGGGACCTACGAGCAGTACTTC. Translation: CASSVKTGLGTYEQYF.

In DNA, the CDR3 is TGTGCCTGGACTCTTGGTGGGGGGTCGAATCAGCCCCAGCATTTT. Translation: CAWTLGGGSNQPQHF. The rearrangement uses TRBV30 and TRBJ1-5; perhaps TRBD1 as D (5 bases). Trimming removed 4 bases from V and 4 bases from J, with 17 bases in between. This CDR3 is 15 amino acids long. CDR1 GTSNPN and CDR2 SVGIG come from the germline V gene (reference sequence).

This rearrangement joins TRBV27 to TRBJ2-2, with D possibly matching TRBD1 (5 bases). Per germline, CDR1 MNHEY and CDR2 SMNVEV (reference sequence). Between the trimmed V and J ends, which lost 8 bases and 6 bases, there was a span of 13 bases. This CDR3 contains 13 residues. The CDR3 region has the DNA TGTGCCAGCGGGATTAGGGGTTCCGGGGAGCTGTTTTTT. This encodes CASGIRGSGELFF.

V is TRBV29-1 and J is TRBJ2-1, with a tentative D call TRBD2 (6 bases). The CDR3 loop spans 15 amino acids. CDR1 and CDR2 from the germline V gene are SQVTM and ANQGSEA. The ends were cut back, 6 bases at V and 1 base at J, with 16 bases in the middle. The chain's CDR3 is CSVVLAGRSYNEQFF. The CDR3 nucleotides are TGCAGCGTGGTATTGGCGGGAAGGTCCTACAATGAGCAGTTCTTC.

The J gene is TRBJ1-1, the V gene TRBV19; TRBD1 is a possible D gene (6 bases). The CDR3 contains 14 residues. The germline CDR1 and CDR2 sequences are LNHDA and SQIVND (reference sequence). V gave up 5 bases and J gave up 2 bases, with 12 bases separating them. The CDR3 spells CASSWDNLNTEAFF. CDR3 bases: TGTGCCAGTAGTTGGGACAACCTAAACACTGAAGCTTTCTTT. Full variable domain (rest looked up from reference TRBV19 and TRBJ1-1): DGGITQSPKYLFRKEGQNVTLSCEQNLNHDAMYWYRQDPGQGLRLIYYSQIVNDFQKGDIAEGYSVSREKKESFPLTVTSAQKNPTAFYLCASSWDNLNTEAFFGQGTRLTVV.

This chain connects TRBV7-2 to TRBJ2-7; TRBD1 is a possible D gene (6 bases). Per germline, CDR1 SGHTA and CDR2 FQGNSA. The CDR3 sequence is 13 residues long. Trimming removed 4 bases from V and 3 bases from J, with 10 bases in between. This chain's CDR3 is CASSSDRIYEQYF. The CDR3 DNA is TGTGCCAGCAGCTCGGACAGAATCTACGAGCAGTACTTC.

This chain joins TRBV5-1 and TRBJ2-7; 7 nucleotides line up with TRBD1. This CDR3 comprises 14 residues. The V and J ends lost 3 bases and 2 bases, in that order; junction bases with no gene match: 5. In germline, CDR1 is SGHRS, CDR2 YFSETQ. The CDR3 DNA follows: TGCGCCAGCAGCTCGACAGGGCTCACCTACGAGCAGTACTTC. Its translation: CASSSTGLTYEQYF.

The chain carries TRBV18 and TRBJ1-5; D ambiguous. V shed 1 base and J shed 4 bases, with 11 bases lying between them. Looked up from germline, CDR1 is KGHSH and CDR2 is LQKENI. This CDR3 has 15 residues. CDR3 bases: TGTGCCAGCTCACCACGAGGACGGGAGAATCAGCCCCAGCATTTT. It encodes CASSPRGRENQPQHF.

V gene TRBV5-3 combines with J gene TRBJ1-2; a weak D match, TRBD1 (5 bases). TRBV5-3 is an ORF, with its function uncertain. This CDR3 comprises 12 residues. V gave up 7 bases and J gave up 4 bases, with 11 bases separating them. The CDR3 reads CARSGLIYGYTF. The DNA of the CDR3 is TGTGCCAGATCAGGGTTAATCTATGGCTACACCTTC.

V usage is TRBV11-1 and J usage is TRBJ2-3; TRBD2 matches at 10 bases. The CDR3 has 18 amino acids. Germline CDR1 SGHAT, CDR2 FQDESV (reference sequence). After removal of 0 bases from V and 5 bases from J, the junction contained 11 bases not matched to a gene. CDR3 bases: TGTGCCAGCAGCTTAGCGCTAAGACTAGCGGGTTCACGAGATACGCAGTATTTT. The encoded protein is CASSLALRLAGSRDTQYF.

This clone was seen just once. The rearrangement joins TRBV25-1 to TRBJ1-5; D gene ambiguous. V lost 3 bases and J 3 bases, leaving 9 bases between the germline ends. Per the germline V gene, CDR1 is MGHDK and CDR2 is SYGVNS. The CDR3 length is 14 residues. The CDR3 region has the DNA TGTGCCAGCAGTGAGGGCCTACCCAATCAGCCCCAGCATTTT. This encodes CASSEGLPNQPQHF.

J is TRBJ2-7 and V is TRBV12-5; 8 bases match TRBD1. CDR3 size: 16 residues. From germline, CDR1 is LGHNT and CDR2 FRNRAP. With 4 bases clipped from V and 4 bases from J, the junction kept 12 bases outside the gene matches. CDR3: CASGSRTTGDRYEQYF. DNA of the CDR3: TGTGCTAGTGGTTCCCGCACGACAGGGGATAGATACGAGCAGTACTTC.

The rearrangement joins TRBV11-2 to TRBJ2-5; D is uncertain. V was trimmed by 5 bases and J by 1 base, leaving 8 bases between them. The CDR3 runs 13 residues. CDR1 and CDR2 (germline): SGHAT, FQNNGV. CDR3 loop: CASSPGSQETQYF. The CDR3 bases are TGTGCCAGCAGCCCTGGCTCCCAAGAGACCCAGTACTTC.

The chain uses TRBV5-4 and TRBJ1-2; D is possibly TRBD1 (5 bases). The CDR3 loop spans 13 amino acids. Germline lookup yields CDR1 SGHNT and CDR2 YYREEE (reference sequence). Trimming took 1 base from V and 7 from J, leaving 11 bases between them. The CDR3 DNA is TGTGCCAGCAGCTTGATAGGGGTCAGTGGCTACACCTTC. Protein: CASSLIGVSGYTF.

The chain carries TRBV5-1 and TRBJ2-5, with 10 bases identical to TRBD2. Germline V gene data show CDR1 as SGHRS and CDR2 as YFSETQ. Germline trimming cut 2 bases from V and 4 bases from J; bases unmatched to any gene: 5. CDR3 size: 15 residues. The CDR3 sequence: CASSLAGGLPETQYF. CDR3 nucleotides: TGCGCCAGCAGCTTAGCGGGGGGGCTTCCAGAGACCCAGTACTTC.

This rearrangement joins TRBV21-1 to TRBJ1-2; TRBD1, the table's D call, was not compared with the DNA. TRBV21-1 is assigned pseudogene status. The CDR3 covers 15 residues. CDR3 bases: TGTGCCAGCAGCAAAGTTAAGGGGGCTAACTATGGCTACACCTTC. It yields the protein CASSKVKGANYGYTF.

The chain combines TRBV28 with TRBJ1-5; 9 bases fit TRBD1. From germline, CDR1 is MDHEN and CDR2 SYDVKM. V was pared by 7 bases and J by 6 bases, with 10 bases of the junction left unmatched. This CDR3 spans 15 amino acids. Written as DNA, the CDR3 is TGTGCCAGCATTAAGGGGGACAGGGCGGGTCAGCCCCAGCATTTT. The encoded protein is CASIKGDRAGQPQHF.

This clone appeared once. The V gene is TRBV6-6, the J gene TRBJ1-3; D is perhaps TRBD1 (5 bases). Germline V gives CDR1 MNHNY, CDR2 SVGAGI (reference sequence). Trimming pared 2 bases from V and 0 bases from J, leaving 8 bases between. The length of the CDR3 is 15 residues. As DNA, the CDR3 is TGTGCCAGCAGTTACGCGACAGTCTCTGGAAACACCATATATTTT. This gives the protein CASSYATVSGNTIYF.

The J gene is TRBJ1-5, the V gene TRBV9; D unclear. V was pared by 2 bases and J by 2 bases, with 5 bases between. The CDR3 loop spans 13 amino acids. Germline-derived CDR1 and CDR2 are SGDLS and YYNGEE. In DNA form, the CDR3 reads TGTGCCAGCAGCGTCAGCGGCAATCAGCCCCAGCATTTT. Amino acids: CASSVSGNQPQHF.

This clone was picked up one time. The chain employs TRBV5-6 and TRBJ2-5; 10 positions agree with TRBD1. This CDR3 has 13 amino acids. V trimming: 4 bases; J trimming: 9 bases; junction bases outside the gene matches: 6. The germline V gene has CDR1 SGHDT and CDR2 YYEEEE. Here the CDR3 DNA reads TGTGCCAGCAGCGGGGACAGGGGACTGTCCCAGTACTTC. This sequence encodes CASSGDRGLSQYF.

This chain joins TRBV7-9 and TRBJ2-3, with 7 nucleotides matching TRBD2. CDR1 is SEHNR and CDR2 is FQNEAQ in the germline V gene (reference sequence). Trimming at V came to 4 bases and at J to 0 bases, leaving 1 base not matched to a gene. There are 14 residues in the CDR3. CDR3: CASSWGGSTDTQYF. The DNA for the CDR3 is TGTGCCAGCAGCTGGGGGGGTAGCACAGATACGCAGTATTTT.

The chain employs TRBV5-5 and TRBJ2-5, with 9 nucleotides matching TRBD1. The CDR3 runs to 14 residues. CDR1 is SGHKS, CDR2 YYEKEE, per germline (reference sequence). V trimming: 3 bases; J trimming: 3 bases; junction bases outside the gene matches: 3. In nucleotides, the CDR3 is TGTGCCAGCAGCTCCTGGGACAGGGAAGAGACCCAGTACTTC. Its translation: CASSSWDREETQYF.

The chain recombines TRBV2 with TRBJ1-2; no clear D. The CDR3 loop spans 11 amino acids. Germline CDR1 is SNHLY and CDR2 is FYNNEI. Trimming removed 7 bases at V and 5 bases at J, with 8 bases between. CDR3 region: CASTLEYGYTF. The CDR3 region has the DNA TGTGCCAGCACGCTAGAGTATGGCTACACCTTC.

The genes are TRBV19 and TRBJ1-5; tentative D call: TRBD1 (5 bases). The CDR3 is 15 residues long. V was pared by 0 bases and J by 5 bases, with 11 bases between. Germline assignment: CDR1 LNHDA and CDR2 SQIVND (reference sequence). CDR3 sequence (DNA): TGTGCCAGTAGTATAGAAGCGGGGCGATATCAGCCCCAGCATTTT. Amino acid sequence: CASSIEAGRYQPQHF.

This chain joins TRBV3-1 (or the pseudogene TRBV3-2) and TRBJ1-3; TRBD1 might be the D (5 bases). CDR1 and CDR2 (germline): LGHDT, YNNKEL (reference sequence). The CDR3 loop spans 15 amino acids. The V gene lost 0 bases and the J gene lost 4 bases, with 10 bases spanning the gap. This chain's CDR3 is CASSQESGFGNTIYF. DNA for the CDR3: TGTGCCAGCAGCCAAGAATCAGGGTTCGGAAACACCATATATTTT.

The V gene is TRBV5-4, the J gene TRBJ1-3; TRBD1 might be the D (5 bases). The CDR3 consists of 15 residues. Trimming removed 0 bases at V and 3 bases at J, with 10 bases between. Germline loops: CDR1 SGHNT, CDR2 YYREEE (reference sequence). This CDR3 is CASSLGQGYGNTIYF. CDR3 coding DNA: TGTGCCAGCAGCTTGGGTCAGGGTTATGGAAACACCATATATTTT. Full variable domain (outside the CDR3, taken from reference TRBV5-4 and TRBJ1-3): ETGVTQSPTHLIKTRGQQVTLRCSSQSGHNTVSWYQQALGQGPQFIFQYYREEENGRGNFPPRFSGLQFPNYSSELNVNALELDDSALYLCASSLGQGYGNTIYFGEGSWLTVV.